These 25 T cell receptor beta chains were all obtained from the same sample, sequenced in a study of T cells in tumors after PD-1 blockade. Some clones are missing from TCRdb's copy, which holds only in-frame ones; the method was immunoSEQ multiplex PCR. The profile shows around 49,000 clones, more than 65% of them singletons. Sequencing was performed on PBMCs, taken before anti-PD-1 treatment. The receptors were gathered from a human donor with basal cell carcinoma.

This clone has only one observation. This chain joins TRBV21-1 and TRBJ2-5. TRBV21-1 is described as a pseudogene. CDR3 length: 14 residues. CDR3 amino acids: CASSNTGALETQYF. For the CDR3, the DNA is TGTGCCAGCAGCAACACGGGGGCCCTGGAGACCCAGTACTTC.

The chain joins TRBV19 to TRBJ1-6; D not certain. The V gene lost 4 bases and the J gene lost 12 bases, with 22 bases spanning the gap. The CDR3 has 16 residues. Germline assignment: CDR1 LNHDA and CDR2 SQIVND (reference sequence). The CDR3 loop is CASSNLIGEFGRPLHF. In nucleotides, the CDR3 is TGTGCCAGTAGTAATTTGATTGGGGAATTTGGTCGACCCCTCCACTTT.

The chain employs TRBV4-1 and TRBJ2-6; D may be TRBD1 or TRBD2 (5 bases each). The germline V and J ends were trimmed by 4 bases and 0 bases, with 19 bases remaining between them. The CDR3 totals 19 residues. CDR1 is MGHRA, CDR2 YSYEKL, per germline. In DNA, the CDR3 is TGCGCCAGCAGCCGGGGGATAGGGAACCAGTACTCTGGGGCCAACGTCCTGACTTTC. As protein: CASSRGIGNQYSGANVLTF.

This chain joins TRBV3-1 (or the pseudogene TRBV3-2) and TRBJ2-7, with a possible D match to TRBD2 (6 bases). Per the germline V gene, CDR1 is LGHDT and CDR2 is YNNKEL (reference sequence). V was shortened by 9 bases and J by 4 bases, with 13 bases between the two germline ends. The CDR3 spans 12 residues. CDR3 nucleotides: TGTGCCAGGACTGGCGGGGAGTACGAGCAGTACTTC. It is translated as CARTGGEYEQYF.

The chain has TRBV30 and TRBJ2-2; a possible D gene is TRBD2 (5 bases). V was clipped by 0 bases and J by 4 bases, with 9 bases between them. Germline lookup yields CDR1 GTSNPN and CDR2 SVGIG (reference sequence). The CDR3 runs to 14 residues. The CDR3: CAWSVRRVTGELFF. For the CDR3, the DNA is TGTGCCTGGAGTGTACGGCGGGTCACCGGGGAGCTGTTTTTT.

Here the CDR3 reads CASSQGLAGGRRTDTQYF. The CDR3 bases are TGTGCCAGCAGCCAAGGACTAGCGGGGGGGCGACGAACAGATACGCAGTATTTT. The chain joins TRBV3-1 (or the pseudogene TRBV3-2) to TRBJ2-3, with 14 positions matching TRBD2. After removal of 1 base from V and 3 bases from J, the junction contained 6 bases not matched to a gene. The germline CDR1 and CDR2 sequences are LGHDT and YNNKEL (reference sequence). The CDR3 has 18 amino acids.

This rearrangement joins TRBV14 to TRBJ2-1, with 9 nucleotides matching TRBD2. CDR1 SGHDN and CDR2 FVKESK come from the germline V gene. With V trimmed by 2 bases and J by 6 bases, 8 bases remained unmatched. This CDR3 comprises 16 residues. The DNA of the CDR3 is TGTGCCAGCAGCCAACCTGGGACTAGCTCTGGCAATGAGCAGTTCTTC. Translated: CASSQPGTSSGNEQFF.

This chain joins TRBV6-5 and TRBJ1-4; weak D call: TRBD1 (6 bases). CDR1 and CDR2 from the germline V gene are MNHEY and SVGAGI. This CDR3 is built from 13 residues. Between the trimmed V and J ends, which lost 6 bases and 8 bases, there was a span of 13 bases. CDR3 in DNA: TGTGCCAGCAGGATGGCCAGGGGCGAAAAACTGTTTTTT. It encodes CASRMARGEKLFF.

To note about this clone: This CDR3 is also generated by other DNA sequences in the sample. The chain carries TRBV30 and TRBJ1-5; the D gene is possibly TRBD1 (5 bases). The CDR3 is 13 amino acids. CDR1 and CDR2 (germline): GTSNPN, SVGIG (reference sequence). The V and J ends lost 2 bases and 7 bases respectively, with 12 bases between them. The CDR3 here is CAWSRQGLQPQHF. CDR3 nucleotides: TGTGCCTGGAGTAGGCAGGGTTTACAGCCCCAGCATTTT.

CDR3 DNA: TGTGCCAGCAGACGTACAGGGGGCGAGGGCAATCAGCCCCAGCATTTT. Translating gives CASRRTGGEGNQPQHF. The chain uses TRBV5-5 and TRBJ1-5; 9 bases align to TRBD1. Germline lookup yields CDR1 SGHKS and CDR2 YYEKEE (reference sequence). The CDR3 spans 16 residues. J was trimmed by 2 bases and V by 5 bases; bases with no gene match: 8.

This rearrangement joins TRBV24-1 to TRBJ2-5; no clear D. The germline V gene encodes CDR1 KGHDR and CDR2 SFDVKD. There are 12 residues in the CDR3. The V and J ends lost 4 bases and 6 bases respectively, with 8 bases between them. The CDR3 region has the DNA TGTGCCACCAGTGACTATTTACAGACCCAGTACTTC. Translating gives CATSDYLQTQYF.

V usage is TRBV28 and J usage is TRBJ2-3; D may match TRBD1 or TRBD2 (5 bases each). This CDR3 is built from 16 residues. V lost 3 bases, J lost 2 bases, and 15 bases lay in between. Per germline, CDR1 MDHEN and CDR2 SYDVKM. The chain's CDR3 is CASSFPTGTNTDTQYF. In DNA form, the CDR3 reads TGTGCCAGCAGTTTTCCCACGGGGACGAACACAGATACGCAGTATTTT.

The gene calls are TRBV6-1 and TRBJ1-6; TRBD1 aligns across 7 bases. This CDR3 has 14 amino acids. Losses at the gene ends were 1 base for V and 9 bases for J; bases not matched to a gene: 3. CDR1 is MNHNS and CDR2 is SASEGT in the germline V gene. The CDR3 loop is CASSEGDSSSPLHF. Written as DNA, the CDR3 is TGTGCCAGCAGTGAAGGGGACAGTTCTTCACCCCTCCACTTT.

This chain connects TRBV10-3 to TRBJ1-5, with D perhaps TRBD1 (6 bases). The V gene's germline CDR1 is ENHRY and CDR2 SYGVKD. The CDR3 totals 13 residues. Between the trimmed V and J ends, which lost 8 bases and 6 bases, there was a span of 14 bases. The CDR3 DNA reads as TGTGCCATCGCTACAGGGTGGTCTCAGCCCCAGCATTTT. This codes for CAIATGWSQPQHF.

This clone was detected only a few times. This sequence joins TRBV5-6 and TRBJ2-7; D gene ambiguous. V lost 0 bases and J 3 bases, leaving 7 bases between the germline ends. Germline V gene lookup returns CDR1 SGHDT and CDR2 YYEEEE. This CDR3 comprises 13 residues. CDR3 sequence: CASSLAQDYEQYF. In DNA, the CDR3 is TGTGCCAGCAGCTTGGCCCAAGACTACGAGCAGTACTTC. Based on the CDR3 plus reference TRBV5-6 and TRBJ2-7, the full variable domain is DAGVTQSPTHLIKTRGQQVTLRCSPKSGHDTVSWYQQALGQGPQFIFQYYEEEERQRGNFPDRFSGHQFPNYSSELNVNALLLGDSALYLCASSLAQDYEQYFGPGTRLTVT.

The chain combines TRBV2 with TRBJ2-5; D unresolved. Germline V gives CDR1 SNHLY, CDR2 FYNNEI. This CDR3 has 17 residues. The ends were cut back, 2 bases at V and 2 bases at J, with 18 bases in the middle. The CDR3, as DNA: TGTGCCAGCAGTGAAAGTCTCATCAAAACGGGTCAAGAGACCCAGTACTTC. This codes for CASSESLIKTGQETQYF.

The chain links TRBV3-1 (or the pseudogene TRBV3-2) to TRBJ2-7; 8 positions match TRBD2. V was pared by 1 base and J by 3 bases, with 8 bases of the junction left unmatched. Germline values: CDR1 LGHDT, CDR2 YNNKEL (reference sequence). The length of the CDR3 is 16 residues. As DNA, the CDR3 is TGTGCCAGCAGCCAAGGTTGGGCGGGGGGCCTCTACGAGCAGTACTTC. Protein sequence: CASSQGWAGGLYEQYF.

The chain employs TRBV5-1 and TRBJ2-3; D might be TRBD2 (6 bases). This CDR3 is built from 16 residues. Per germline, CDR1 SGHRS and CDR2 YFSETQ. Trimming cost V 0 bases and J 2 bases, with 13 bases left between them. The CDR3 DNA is TGCGCCAGCAGCTTGGGGGCGGGATACTACACAGATACGCAGTATTTT. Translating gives CASSLGAGYYTDTQYF.

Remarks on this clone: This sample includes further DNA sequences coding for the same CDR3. CDR3 sequence reads: CASSPGLAGDNEQFF. The CDR3 DNA sequence: TGTGCCAGCTCACCCGGACTAGCGGGGGATAATGAGCAGTTCTTC. The chain couples TRBV18 to TRBJ2-1, with TRBD2 matching 13 bases. After removal of 3 bases from V and 7 bases from J, the junction contained 3 bases not matched to a gene. This CDR3 has 15 amino acids. Germline V gene lookup returns CDR1 KGHSH and CDR2 LQKENI.

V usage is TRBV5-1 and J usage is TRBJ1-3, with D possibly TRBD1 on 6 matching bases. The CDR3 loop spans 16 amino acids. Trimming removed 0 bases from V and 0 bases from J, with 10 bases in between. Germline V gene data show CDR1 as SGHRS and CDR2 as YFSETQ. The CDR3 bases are TGCGCCAGCAGCTTGGCTGGGGGCCTCTCTGGAAACACCATATATTTT. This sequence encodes CASSLAGGLSGNTIYF.

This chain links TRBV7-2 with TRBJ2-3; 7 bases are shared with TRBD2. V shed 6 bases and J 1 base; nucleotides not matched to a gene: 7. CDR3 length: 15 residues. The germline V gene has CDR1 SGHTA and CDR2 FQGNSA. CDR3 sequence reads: CASRKPAGGTDTQYF. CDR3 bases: TGTGCCAGCAGAAAACCCGCGGGGGGCACAGATACGCAGTATTTT. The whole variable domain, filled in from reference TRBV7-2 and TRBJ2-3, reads GAGVSQSPSNKVTEKGKDVELRCDPISGHTALYWYRQSLGQGLEFLIYFQGNSAPDKSGLPSDRFSAERTGGSVSTLTIQRTQQEDSAVYLCASRKPAGGTDTQYFGPGTRLTVL.

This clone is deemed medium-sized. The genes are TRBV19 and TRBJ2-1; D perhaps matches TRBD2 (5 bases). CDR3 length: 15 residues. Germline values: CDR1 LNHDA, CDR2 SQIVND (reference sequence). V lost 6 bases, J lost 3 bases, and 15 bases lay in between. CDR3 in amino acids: CASRPLEALYNEQFF. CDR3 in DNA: TGTGCCAGTAGGCCACTAGAGGCCCTCTACAATGAGCAGTTCTTC.

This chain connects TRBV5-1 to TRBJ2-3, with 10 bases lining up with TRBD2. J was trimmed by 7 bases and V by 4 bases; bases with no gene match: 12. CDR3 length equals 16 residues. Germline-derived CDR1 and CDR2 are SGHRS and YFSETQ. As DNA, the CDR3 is TGCGCCAGCAGCCCCGGGGGAGCGGGGGGGCGGCATACGCAGTATTTT. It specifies CASSPGGAGGRHTQYF.

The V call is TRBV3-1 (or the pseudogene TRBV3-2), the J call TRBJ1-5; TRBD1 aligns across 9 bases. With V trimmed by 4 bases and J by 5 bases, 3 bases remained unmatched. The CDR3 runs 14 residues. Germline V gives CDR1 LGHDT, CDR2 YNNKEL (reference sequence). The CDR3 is CASSPGTGYQPQHF. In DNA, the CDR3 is TGTGCCAGCAGCCCCGGGACAGGGTATCAGCCCCAGCATTTT.

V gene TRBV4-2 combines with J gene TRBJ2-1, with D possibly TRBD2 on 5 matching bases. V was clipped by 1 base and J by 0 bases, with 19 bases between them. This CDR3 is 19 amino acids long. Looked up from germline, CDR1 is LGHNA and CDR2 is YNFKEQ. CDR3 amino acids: CASSQGGGFDGSSYNEQFF. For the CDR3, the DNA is TGTGCCAGCAGCCAAGGTGGCGGGTTTGATGGGAGCTCCTACAATGAGCAGTTCTTC.